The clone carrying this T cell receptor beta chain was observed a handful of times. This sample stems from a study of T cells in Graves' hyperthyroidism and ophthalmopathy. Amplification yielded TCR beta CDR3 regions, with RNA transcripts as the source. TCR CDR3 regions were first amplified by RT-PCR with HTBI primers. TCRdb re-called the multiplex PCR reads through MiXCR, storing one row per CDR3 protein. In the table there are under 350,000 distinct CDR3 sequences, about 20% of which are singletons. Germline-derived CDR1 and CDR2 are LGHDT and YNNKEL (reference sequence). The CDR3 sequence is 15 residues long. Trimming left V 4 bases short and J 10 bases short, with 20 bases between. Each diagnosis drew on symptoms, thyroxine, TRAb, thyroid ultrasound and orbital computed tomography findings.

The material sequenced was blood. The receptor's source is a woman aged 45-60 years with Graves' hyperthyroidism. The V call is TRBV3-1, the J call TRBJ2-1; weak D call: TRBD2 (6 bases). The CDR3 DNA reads TGTGCCAGCAGCCCAGATCCGGGACTCCCCCGGGAGCAGTTCTTC. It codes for CASSPDPGLPREQFF.